This is a list of T cell receptor beta chains from one sample in a study of CD8 T cells in Susac syndrome. TCRdb analysed the immunoSEQ multiplex PCR reads with MiXCR anew, one entry per CDR3 protein. The table lists 90,000 to 150,000 distinct CDR3 sequences, about 92% of them singletons. Input material: CD4+ T cells from PBMCs. Every receptor here comes from a human donor with multiple sclerosis. Each CDR3 is given with its conserved first and last residue. Each record gives: D gene, J gene, V gene, clone size, CDR3 protein, CDR3 DNA. The D gene is left open where the match is weak. The size of a clone is reported for some rows only, either as once, few or many, or as a class for expanded clones.

>NA|TRBJ2-2|TRBV30|NA
CARPGQRNTGELFF
TGTGCCCGCCCAGGACAACGAAACACCGGGGAGCTGTTTTTT
>NA|TRBJ2-5|TRBV4-3|NA
CASSQEGRGETQYF
TGCGCCAGCAGCCAAGAGGGGAGAGGAGAGACCCAGTACTTC
>NA|TRBJ1-4|TRBV12-5|few
CASGSGQSTNEKLFF
TGTGCTAGTGGTTCCGGACAGTCAACTAATGAAAAACTGTTTTTT
>NA|TRBJ2-2|TRBV24-1|NA
CATSAYGEAGELFF
TGTGCCACCAGTGCCTATGGTGAAGCCGGGGAGCTGTTTTTT
>NA|TRBJ1-1|TRBV7-9|NA
CASSRVRAVPFF
TGTGCCAGCAGCCGAGTCAGGGCCGTTCCTTTCTTT
>TRBD1|TRBJ2-3|TRBV20-1|NA
CSAERSGGDTQYF
TGCAGTGCTGAACGATCAGGGGGAGATACGCAGTATTTT
>NA|TRBJ1-2|TRBV5-6|NA
CASGRGSANYGYTF
TGTGCCAGCGGGAGGGGCAGCGCTAACTATGGCTACACCTTC
>NA|TRBJ1-2|TRBV2|NA
CASTEDSSYGYTF
TGTGCCAGCACCGAAGATTCGAGCTATGGCTACACCTTC
>NA|TRBJ1-2|TRBV10-3|NA
CAISESILRDGYTF
TGTGCCATCAGTGAGTCGATCCTCAGGGATGGCTACACCTTC
>TRBD2|TRBJ2-3|TRBV5-8|NA
CASSVAGGEDTQYF
TGTGCCAGCAGCGTCGCGGGGGGGGAAGATACGCAGTATTTT
>NA|TRBJ1-2|TRBV3-1|once
CASSQGSGGNGYTF
TGTGCCAGCAGCCAAGGGTCGGGGGGCAACGGCTACACCTTC
>NA|TRBJ2-7|TRBV20-1|NA
CSASPHGDRYEQYF
TGCAGTGCTAGCCCCCACGGGGATCGATACGAGCAGTACTTC
>TRBD1|TRBJ2-1|TRBV10-3|NA
CAISVTRDRGDEQFF
TGTGCCATCAGTGTAACTCGGGACAGGGGAGATGAGCAGTTCTTC
>NA|TRBJ2-5|TRBV18|NA
CASSPPSVKETQYF
TGTGCCAGCTCACCACCAAGCGTAAAAGAGACCCAGTACTTC
>TRBD1|TRBJ1-5|TRBV20-1|NA
CSAPKPRTGINQPQHF
TGCAGTGCCCCAAAACCCCGGACAGGGATCAATCAGCCCCAGCATTTT
>NA|TRBJ2-7|TRBV12-3/TRBV12-4|NA
CASSFGSTPYEQYF
TGCGCCAGCAGTTTCGGTTCAACCCCCTACGAGCAGTACTTC
>NA|TRBJ2-1|TRBV13|NA
CASSLVMNNEQFF
TGTGCCAGCAGCTTAGTGATGAACAATGAGCAGTTCTTC
>NA|TRBJ2-2|TRBV12-3/TRBV12-4|NA
CASSSYTKTGELFF
TGTGCCAGCAGTTCGTACACCAAGACCGGGGAGCTGTTTTTT
>NA|TRBJ2-2|TRBV5-1|NA
CASSSRTANTGELFF
TGCGCCAGCAGCTCTCGGACAGCGAACACCGGGGAGCTGTTTTTT
>NA|TRBJ1-5|TRBV3-1|NA
CASSPMYNSNQPQHF
TGTGCCAGCAGCCCAATGTACAATAGCAATCAGCCCCAGCATTTT
>TRBD2|TRBJ2-3|TRBV28|NA
CASSSGTRTPDTQYF
TGTGCCAGCAGTTCCGGGACTAGAACCCCAGATACGCAGTATTTT
>NA|TRBJ1-2|TRBV29-1|NA
CSVNDRTSNYGYTF
TGCAGCGTCAACGACAGGACATCTAACTATGGCTACACCTTC
>TRBD1|TRBJ1-4|TRBV2|NA
CASTQRTGGGEKLFF
TGTGCCAGCACCCAACGGACAGGGGGCGGTGAAAAACTGTTTTTT
>NA|TRBJ2-7|TRBV19|NA
CASRNYDEQYF
TGTGCCAGTCGAAATTACGACGAGCAGTACTTC
>NA|TRBJ1-2|TRBV4-1|NA
CASSHQRTGGYGYTF
TGCGCCAGCAGCCATCAGCGGACCGGGGGGTATGGCTACACCTTC
>NA|TRBJ1-4|TRBV6-5|once
CASRGGGGEKLFF
TGTGCCAGCCGGGGTGGGGGTGGTGAAAAACTGTTTTTT
>NA|TRBJ2-3|TRBV30|NA
CAWSLRGGTDTQYF
TGTGCCTGGAGTCTCAGGGGAGGCACAGATACGCAGTATTTT
>NA|TRBJ1-5|TRBV7-8|NA
CASSLAQSNQPQHF
TGTGCCAGCAGCTTAGCGCAGAGCAATCAGCCCCAGCATTTT
>NA|TRBJ1-1|TRBV10-1|NA
CASSENLRVGNTEAFF
TGCGCCAGCAGTGAAAACTTGAGGGTCGGGAACACTGAAGCTTTCTTT
>TRBD1|TRBJ1-1|TRBV5-1|NA
CASSNPGQGAPNTEAFF
TGCGCCAGCAGCAACCCGGGACAGGGGGCACCGAACACTGAAGCTTTCTTT
>NA|TRBJ2-3|TRBV27|NA
CASSPRGVSSDTQYF
TGTGCCAGCAGCCCCAGGGGGGTATCATCAGATACGCAGTATTTT
>NA|TRBJ2-3|TRBV4-3|NA
CASSQDIPHTQYF
TGCGCCAGCAGCCAAGATATTCCCCATACGCAGTATTTT
>TRBD1|TRBJ1-2|TRBV5-6|once
CASSLGYGTGPGYTF
TGTGCCAGCAGCTTGGGTTACGGGACAGGGCCTGGCTACACCTTC
>NA|TRBJ2-3|TRBV12-3/TRBV12-4|NA
CASSAQGKGTDTQYF
TGTGCCAGCAGTGCACAGGGTAAGGGCACAGATACGCAGTATTTT
>TRBD1|TRBJ2-1|TRBV20-1|NA
CSAPDRVNEQFF
TGCAGTGCTCCGGACAGGGTGAATGAGCAGTTCTTC
>NA|TRBJ1-1|TRBV29-1|NA
CSATAEGMARYNTEAFF
TGCAGCGCCACCGCGGAGGGTATGGCCAGGTATAACACTGAAGCTTTCTTT
>NA|TRBJ1-1|TRBV18|NA
CASSPGRNVNTEAFF
TGTGCCAGCTCACCGGGACGTAACGTGAACACTGAAGCTTTCTTT
>NA|TRBJ1-2|TRBV6-5|NA
CASSYSMSRLPYGYTF
TGTGCCAGCAGTTACTCGATGAGTCGCCTTCCTTATGGCTACACCTTC
>TRBD1|TRBJ1-1|TRBV20-1|NA
CSAGGQGRAEAFF
TGCAGTGCTGGCGGACAGGGTCGCGCTGAAGCTTTCTTT
>NA|TRBJ1-5|TRBV28|NA
CATKGYGENQPQHF
TGTGCCACCAAAGGATATGGGGAAAATCAGCCCCAGCATTTT
>TRBD1|TRBJ1-2|TRBV30|NA
CAWSAGQGFGYTF
TGTGCCTGGAGTGCGGGACAGGGTTTTGGCTACACCTTC
>TRBD2|TRBJ2-2|TRBV30|NA
CAWSAGLAWTGELFF
TGTGCCTGGAGTGCGGGACTAGCATGGACCGGGGAGCTGTTTTTT